Listed here are 4 T cell receptor beta chains from one sample, sequenced in a study of blood T cells in healthy people across ages. A J-beta primer mix and a sample-barcoded 5' primer were used in a second PCR of about 7 to 12 cycles. MiXCR, applied by TCRdb to the 5' RACE reads, yields one record per CDR3 protein. The sample holds 1.5 million to 2 million distinct CDR3 sequences, 34% seen once. The sample was blood. All receptors derive from a woman younger than 45 in good health.

This clonotype was seen more than once but under ten times. The V and J genes are TRBV12-3 or TRBV12-4 and TRBJ2-1; TRBD1 matches 10 bases. The CDR3 runs 15 residues. J was trimmed by 9 bases and V by 4 bases; bases with no gene match: 9. The CDR3 region has the DNA TGTGCCAGCAGTTCGCGGGACAGGGGTTCGGGTGAGCAGTTCTTC. Translating gives CASSSRDRGSGEQFF.

On this clonotype itself: Sequence at one end of the junction differs from germline and may be a read error. This rearrangement joins TRBV15 to TRBJ2-1, with D tentatively TRBD2 (6 bases). The DNA matches TRBJ2-7 better at its end, which makes the J call doubtful. Germline CDR1 and CDR2: LNHNV and YYDKDF (reference sequence). The CDR3 loop spans 12 amino acids. CDR3 nucleotide sequence: TGTACCACTAGCAGAGAGGGGTACGAGCAGTACTTC. Its translation is CTTSREGYEQYF.

This clonotype was seen only a few times. The J gene is TRBJ2-7, the V gene TRBV20-1; 11 bases match TRBD2. Germline CDR1 DFQATT, CDR2 SNEGSKA (reference sequence). V lost 4 bases, J lost 2 bases, and 7 bases stayed unmatched. This CDR3 region has 15 residues. The CDR3 loop is CSATFSGRAPYEQYF. The CDR3 region has the DNA TGCAGTGCTACCTTTAGCGGGAGGGCCCCCTACGAGCAGTACTTC.

The chain has TRBV20-1 and TRBJ1-1; 7 bases agree with TRBD1. The germline V gene has CDR1 DFQATT and CDR2 SNEGSKA (reference sequence). V dropped 5 bases and J dropped 6; count of bases not matched to a gene: 9. The CDR3 length is 13 residues. CDR3 in DNA: TGCAGTGCTTCTAATGACAGGGCGGCTGAAGCTTTCTTT. This translates into CSASNDRAAEAFF.